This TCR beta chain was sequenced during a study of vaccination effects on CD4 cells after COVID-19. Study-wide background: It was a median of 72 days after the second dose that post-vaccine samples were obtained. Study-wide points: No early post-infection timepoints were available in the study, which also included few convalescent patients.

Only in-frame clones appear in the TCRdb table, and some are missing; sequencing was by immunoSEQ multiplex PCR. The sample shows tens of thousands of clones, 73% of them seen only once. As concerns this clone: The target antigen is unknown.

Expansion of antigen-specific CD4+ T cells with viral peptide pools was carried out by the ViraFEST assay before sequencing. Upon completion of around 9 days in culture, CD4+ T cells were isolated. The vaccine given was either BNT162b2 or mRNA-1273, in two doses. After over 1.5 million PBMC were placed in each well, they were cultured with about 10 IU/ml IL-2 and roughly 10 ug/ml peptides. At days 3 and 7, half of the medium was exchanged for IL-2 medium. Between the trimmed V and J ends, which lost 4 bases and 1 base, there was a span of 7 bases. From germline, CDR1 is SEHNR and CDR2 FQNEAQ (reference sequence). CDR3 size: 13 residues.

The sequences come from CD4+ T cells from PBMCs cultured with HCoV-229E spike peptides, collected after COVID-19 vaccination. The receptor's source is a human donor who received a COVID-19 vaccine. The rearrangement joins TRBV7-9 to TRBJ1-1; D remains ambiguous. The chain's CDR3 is CASSYSQNTEAFF. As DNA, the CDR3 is TGTGCCAGCAGCTACAGCCAGAACACTGAAGCTTTCTTT.